Listed below are T cell receptor beta chains from one sample, sequenced in a study of cytomegalovirus exposure and HLA in healthy donors. This table comes from immunoSEQ multiplex PCR, and its TCRdb copy is limited to in-frame clones, with some not included. The sample totals roughly 150,000 clones; its top ten clones hold under 2%. Sequencing was carried out using PBMCs. The receptors originated from a woman in her forties or fifties in good health and CMV-seronegative. The conserved cysteine and the conserved F or W are not part of the CDR3 here. The order of the fields is CDR3 protein, J gene, V gene.

cdr3_aa: ASSNLVGAGERQY
j_call: TRBJ2-7
v_call: TRBV28

cdr3_aa: ASSSLAGRETQY
j_call: TRBJ2-5
v_call: TRBV19

cdr3_aa: ASSLTGVGTGELF
j_call: TRBJ2-2
v_call: TRBV5-1

cdr3_aa: AWSHRTTDTQY
j_call: TRBJ2-3
v_call: TRBV30

cdr3_aa: ASSGPGQVNTEAF
j_call: TRBJ1-1
v_call: TRBV6-5

cdr3_aa: ASRRLAGGPNLETQY
j_call: TRBJ2-5
v_call: TRBV5-1

cdr3_aa: ASGPTAMGFRYEQY
j_call: TRBJ2-7
v_call: TRBV4-1

cdr3_aa: ASSEYSGQAPYEQY
j_call: TRBJ2-7
v_call: TRBV25-1

cdr3_aa: ASSQDPSGGGGGQETQY
j_call: TRBJ2-5
v_call: TRBV4-2

cdr3_aa: ASSLTPPTGVSDEQY
j_call: TRBJ2-7
v_call: TRBV5-1

cdr3_aa: ASSNRGTGNEKLF
j_call: TRBJ1-4
v_call: TRBV19

cdr3_aa: ASSLASERAGEQF
j_call: TRBJ2-1
v_call: TRBV5-1

cdr3_aa: ASSFSSGRETQY
j_call: TRBJ2-5
v_call: TRBV13

cdr3_aa: SAAGTGANEQY
j_call: TRBJ2-7
v_call: TRBV29-1

cdr3_aa: ASSYNPRVGTGELF
j_call: TRBJ2-2
v_call: TRBV6-5

cdr3_aa: ASSIGQGSSGANVLT
j_call: TRBJ2-6
v_call: TRBV7-3

cdr3_aa: ASSPVWTSFTNTGELF
j_call: TRBJ2-2
v_call: TRBV5-6

cdr3_aa: ASSPPGQGNYEQY
j_call: TRBJ2-7
v_call: TRBV18

cdr3_aa: ASSLNRERSYEQY
j_call: TRBJ2-7
v_call: TRBV7-9

cdr3_aa: ASSTLGGGTEAF
j_call: TRBJ1-1
v_call: TRBV7-9

cdr3_aa: ASSQGQVMNYGYT
j_call: TRBJ1-2
v_call: TRBV4-1

cdr3_aa: ASEEHPDTQY
j_call: TRBJ2-3
v_call: TRBV5-5

cdr3_aa: ASSPMTGNLGYT
j_call: TRBJ1-2
v_call: TRBV7-2

cdr3_aa: ASSTGQGDEKLF
j_call: TRBJ1-4
v_call: TRBV5-1

cdr3_aa: ASSLGGGVKNIQY
j_call: TRBJ2-4
v_call: TRBV28

cdr3_aa: AWSGSWDSQETQY
j_call: TRBJ2-5
v_call: TRBV30

cdr3_aa: ASSFGTSGGGFYEQY
j_call: TRBJ2-7
v_call: TRBV7-9

cdr3_aa: ASSSWQSGRATGELF
j_call: TRBJ2-2
v_call: TRBV5-4

cdr3_aa: ASSARWEGLEQY
j_call: NA
v_call: TRBV9

cdr3_aa: ASSIEQGHSYEQY
j_call: TRBJ2-7
v_call: TRBV19

cdr3_aa: ASSFGSNTEAF
j_call: TRBJ1-1
v_call: TRBV27